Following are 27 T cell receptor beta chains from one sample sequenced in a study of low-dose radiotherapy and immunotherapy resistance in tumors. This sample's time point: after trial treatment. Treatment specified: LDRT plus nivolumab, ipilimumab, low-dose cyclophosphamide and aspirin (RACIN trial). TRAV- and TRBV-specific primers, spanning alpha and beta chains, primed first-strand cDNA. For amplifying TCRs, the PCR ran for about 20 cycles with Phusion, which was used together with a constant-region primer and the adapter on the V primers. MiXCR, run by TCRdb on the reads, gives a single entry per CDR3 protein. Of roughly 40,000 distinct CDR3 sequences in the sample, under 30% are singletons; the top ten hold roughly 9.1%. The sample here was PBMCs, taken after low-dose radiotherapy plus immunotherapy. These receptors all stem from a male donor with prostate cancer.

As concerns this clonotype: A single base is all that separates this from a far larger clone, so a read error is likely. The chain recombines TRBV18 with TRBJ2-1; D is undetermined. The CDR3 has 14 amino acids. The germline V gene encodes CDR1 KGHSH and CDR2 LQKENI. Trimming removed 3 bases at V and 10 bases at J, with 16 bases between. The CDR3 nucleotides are TGTGCCAGCTCACCTGTCGAGCCCTCCTACGAGCAGTTCTTC. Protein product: CASSPVEPSYEQFF.

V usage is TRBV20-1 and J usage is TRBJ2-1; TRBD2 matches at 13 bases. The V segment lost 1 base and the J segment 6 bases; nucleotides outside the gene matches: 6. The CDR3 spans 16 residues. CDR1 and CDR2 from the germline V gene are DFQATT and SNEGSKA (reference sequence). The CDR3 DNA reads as TGCAGTGCTAGAGGACTAGCGGGAGGCGGTTCCAATGAGCAGTTCTTC. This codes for CSARGLAGGGSNEQFF.

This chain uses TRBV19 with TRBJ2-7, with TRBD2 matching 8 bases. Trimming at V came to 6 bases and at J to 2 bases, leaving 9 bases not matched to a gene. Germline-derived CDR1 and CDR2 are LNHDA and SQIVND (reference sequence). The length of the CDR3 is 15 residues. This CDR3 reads CASSESGSATYEQYF. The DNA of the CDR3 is TGTGCCAGTAGCGAAAGCGGGAGCGCCACCTACGAGCAGTACTTC.

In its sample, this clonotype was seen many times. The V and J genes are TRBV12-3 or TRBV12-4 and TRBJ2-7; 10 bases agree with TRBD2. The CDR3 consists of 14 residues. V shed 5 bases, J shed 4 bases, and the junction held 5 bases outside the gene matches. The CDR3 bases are TGTGCCAGCAGTAAAGCTAGCGGGAGTTACGAGCAGTACTTC. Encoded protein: CASSKASGSYEQYF.

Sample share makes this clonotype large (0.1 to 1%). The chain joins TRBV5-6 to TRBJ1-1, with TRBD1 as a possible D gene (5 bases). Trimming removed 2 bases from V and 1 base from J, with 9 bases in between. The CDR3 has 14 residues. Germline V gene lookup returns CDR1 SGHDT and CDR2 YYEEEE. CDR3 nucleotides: TGTGCCAGCAGCTTCTCAGGGTCGAACACTGAAGCTTTCTTT. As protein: CASSFSGSNTEAFF.

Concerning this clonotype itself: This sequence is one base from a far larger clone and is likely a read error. The CDR3: CASNLNTGELFF. The CDR3 nucleotides are TGTGCCAGCAACCTAAACACCGGGGAGCTGTTTTTT. The chain employs TRBV12-3 or TRBV12-4 and TRBJ2-2, with unresolved D. The CDR3 totals 12 residues. V lost 7 bases, J lost 2 bases, and 5 bases lay in between.

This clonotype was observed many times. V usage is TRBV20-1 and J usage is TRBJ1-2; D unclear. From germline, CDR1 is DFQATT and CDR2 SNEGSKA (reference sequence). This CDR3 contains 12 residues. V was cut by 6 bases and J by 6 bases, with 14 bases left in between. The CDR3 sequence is CSAVWHRHGYTF. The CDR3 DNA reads TGCAGTGCAGTTTGGCACCGACATGGCTACACCTTC.

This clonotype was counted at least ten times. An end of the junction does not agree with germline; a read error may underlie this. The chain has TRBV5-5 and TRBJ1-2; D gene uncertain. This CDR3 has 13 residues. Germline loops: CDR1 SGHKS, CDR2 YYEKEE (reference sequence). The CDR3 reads CASSLDGGRGYTF. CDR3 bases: TGCGCCAGCAGCTTGGATGGCGGCCGCGGCTACACCTTC.

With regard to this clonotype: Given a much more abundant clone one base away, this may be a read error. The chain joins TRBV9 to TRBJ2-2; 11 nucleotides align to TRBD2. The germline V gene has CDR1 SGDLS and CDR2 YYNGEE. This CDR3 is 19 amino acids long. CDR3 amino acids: CASSVDPAASGRWTGEPFF. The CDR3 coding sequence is TGTGCCAGCAGCGTAGATCCCGCGGCTAGCGGGAGGTGGACCGGGGAGCCGTTTTTT.

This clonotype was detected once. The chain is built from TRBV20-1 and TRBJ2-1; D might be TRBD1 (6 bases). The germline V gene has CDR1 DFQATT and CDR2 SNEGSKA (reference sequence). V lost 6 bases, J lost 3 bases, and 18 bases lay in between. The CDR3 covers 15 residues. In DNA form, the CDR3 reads TGCAGTGCCCCACCCGGGACACGGAACTACAATGAGCAGTTCTTC. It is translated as CSAPPGTRNYNEQFF.

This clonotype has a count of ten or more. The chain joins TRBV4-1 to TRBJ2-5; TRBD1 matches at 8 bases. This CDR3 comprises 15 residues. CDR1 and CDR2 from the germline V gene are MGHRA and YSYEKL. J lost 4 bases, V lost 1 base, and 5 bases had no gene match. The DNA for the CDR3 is TGCGCCAGCAGCCAAGTGGCAGGGGGCGGAGAGACCCAGTACTTC. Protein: CASSQVAGGGETQYF.

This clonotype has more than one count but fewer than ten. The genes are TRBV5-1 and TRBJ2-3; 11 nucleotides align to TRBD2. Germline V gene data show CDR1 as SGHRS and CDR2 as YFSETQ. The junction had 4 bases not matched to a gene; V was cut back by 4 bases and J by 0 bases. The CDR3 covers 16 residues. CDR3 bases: TGCGCCAGCAGCGCGGGGACTAGCGGAAGCACAGATACGCAGTATTTT. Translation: CASSAGTSGSTDTQYF.

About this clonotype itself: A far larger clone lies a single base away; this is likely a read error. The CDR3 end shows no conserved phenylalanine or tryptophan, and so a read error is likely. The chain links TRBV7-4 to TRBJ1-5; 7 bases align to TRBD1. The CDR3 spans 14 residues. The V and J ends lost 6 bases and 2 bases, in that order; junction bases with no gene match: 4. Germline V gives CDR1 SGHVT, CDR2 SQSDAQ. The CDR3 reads CASSSDRGNQPQHY. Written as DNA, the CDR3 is TGTGCCAGCAGTTCAGACAGGGGCAATCAGCCCCAGCATTAT.

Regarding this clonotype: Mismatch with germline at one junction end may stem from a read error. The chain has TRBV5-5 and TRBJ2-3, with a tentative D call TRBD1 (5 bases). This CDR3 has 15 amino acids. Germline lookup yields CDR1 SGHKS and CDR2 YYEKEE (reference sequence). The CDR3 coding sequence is TGTGTCAGCAGCCCGGTTTTGAGCTCAGGGCGCATTCAGTATTTT. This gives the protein CVSSPVLSSGRIQYF.

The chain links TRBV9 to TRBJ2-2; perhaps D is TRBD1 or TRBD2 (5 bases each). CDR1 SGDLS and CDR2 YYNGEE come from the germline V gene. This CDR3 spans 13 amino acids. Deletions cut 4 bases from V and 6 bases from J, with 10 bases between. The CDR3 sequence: CASSTEGPGELFF. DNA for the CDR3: TGTGCCAGCAGCACAGAGGGACCCGGGGAGCTGTTTTTT.

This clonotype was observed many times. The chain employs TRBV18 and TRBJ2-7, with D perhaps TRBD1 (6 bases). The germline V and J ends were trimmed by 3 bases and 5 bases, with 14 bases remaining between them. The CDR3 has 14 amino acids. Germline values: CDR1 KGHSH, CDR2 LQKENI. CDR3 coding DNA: TGTGCCAGCTCACCGTGGACAGACCCCAACGAGCAGTACTTC. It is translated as CASSPWTDPNEQYF.

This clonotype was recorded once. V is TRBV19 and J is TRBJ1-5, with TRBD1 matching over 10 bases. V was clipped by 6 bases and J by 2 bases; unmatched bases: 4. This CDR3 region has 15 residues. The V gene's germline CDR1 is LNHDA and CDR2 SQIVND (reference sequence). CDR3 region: CASRTGGAGNQPQHF. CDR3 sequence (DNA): TGTGCCAGTAGGACAGGGGGCGCGGGCAATCAGCCCCAGCATTTT.

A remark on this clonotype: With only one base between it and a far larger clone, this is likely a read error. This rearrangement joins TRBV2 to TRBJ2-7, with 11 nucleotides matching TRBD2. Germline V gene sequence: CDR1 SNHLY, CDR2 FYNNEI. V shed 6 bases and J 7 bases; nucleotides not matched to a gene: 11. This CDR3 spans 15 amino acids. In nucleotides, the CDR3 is TGTGCCAGCAGGGAACTAGCGGGAGAGGAGAATGAGCAGTACTTC. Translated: CASRELAGEENEQYF.

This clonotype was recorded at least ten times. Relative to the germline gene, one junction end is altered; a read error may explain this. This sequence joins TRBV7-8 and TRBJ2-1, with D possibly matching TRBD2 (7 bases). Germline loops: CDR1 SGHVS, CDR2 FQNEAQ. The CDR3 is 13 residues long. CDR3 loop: CASSLANREGSFF. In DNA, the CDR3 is TGTGCCAGCAGCTTAGCTAACAGGGAGGGGAGTTTTTTC.

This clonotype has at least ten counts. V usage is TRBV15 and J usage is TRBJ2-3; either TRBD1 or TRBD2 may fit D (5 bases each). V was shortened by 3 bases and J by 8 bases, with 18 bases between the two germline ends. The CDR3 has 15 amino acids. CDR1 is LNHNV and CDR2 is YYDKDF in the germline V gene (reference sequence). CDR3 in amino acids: CATSSDRWGKGTQYF. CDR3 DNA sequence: TGTGCCACCAGCAGTGATAGATGGGGGAAAGGTACGCAGTATTTT.

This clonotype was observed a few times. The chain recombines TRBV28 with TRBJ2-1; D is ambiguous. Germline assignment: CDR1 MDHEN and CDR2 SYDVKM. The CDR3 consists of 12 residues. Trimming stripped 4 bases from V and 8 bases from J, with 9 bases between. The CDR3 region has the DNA TGTGCCAGCAGTTACTCTAACTATGAGCAGTTCTTC. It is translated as CASSYSNYEQFF.

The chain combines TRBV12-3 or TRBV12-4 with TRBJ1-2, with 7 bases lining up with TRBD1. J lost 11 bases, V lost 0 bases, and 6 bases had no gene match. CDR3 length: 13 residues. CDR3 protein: CASSLARDSYYTF. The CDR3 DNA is TGTGCCAGCAGTTTAGCCCGGGACAGTTATTACACCTTC.

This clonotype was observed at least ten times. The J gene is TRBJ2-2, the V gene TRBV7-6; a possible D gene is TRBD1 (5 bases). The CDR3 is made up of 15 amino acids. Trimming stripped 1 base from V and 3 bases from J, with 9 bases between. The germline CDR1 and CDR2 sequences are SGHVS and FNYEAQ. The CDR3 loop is CASSLGQGDTGELFF. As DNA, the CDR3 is TGTGCCAGCAGCTTAGGGCAGGGTGACACCGGGGAGCTGTTTTTT.

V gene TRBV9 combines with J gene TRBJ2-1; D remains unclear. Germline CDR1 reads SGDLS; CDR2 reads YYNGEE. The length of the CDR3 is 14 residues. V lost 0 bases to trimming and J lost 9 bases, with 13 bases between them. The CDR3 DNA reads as TGTGCCAGCAGCGTAGGTGTCGTAGCAGGTGAGCAGTTCTTC. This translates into CASSVGVVAGEQFF.

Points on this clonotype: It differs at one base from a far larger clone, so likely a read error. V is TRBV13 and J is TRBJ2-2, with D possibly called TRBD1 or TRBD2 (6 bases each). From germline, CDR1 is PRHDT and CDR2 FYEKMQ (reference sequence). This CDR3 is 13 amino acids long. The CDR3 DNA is TGTGCCAGCAGATCCGGGGGCTCCGGGGAGCTGTCTTTT. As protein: CASRSGGSGELSF.

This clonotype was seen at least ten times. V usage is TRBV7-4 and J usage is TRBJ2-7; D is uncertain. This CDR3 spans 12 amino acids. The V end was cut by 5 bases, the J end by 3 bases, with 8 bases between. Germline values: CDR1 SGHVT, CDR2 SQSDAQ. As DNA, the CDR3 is TGTGCCAGCAGCCTAGGAGACTACGAGCAGTACTTC. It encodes CASSLGDYEQYF.

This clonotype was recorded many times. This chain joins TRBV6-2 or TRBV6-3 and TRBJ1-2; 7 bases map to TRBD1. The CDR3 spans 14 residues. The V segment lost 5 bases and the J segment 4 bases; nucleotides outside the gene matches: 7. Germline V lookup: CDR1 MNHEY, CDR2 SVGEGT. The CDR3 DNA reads TGTGCCAGCAGTCGGGCAGGGGGAGGCTATGGCTACACCTTC. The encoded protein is CASSRAGGGYGYTF.